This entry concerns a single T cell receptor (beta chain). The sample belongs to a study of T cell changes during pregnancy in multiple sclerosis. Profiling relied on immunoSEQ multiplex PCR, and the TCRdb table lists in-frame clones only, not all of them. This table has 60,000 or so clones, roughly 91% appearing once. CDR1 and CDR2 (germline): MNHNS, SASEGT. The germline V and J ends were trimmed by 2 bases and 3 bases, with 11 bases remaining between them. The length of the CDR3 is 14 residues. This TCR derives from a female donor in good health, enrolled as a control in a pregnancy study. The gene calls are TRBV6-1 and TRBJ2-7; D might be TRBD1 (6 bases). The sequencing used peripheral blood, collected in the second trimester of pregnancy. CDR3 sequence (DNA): TGTGCCAGCAGTGAAACCAGGGGTGACTACGAGCAGTACTTC. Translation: CASSETRGDYEQYF.